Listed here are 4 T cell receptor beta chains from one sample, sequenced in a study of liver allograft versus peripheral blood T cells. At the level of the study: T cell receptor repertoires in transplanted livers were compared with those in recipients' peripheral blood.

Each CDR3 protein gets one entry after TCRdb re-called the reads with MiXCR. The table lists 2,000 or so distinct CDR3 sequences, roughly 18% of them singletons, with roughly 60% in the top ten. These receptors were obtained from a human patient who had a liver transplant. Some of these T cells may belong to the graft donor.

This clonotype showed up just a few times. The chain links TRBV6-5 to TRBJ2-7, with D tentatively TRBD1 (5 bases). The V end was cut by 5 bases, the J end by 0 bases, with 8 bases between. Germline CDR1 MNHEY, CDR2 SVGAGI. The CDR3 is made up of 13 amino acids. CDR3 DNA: TGTGCCAGCAGTGGACAAAGCTCCTACGAGCAGTACTTC. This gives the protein CASSGQSSYEQYF.

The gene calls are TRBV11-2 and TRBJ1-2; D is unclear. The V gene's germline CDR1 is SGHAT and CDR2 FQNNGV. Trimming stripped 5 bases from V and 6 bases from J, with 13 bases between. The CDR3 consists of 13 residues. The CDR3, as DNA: TGTGCCAGCAGCCTTGGCCGGGTAAATGGCTACACCTTC. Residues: CASSLGRVNGYTF.

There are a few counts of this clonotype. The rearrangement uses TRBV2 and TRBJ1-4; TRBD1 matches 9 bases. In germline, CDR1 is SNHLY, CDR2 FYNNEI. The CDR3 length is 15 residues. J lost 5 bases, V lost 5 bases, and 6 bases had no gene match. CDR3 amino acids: CASSLQGARNEKLFF. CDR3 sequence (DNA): TGTGCCAGCAGTCTACAGGGGGCCAGGAATGAAAAACTGTTTTTT.

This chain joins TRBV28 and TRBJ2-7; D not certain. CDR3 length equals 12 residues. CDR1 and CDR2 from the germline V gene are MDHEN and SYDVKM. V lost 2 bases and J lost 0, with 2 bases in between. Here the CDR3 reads CASSLPSYEQYF. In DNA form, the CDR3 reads TGTGCCAGCAGTTTACCCTCCTACGAGCAGTACTTC. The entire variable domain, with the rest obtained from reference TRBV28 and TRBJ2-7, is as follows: DVKVTQSSRYLVKRTGEKVFLECVQDMDHENMFWYRQDPGLGLRLIYFSYDVKMKEKGDIPEGYSVSREKKERFSLILESASTNQTSMYLCASSLPSYEQYFGPGTRLTVT.